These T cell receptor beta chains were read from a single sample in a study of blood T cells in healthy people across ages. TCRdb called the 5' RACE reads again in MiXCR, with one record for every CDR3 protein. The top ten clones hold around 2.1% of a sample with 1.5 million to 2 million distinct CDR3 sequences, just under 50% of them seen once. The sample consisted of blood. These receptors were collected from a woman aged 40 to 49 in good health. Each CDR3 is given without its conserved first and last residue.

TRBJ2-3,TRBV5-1,ASSLALPTGLSTDTQY
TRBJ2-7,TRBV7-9,ASSLAQGAYNEQY
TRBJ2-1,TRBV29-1,SVDLGQGYNEQF
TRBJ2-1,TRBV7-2,ASRSSSYNEQF
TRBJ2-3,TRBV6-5,ASSYLEGASTDTQY
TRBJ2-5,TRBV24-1,ATSDPGTGCDETQY
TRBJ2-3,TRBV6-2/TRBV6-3,ASRTRSGVGTDTQY
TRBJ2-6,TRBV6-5,ASSPRRVSGANVLT
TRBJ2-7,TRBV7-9,ASSLASSGLLSYEQY
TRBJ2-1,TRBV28,ASRRSGGANEQF
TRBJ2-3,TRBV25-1,ATQRDYTDTQY
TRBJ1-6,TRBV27,ASSLGPIGNSPLH
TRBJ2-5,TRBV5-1,ASSMGLGETQY
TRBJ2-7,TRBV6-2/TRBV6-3,ASSSRTGYVPEQY
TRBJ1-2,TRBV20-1,SADRVTYGYT
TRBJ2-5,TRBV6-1,ASRVGAQETQY
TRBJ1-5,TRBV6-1,ASSEAGVSQPQH
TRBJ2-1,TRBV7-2,ASSSRRGGNNEQF
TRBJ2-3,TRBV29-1,SVFLAASTDTQY
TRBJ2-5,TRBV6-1,ASSRSGTSLSLRETQY
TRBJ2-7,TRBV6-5,AIRGPNSYEQY
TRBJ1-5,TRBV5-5,ASSLLSGYSNQPQH
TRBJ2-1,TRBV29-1,SVEETSGVFSYNEQF
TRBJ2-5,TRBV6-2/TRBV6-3,ASKIDENQETQY
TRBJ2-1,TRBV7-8,ASSLSQGPSYNEQF
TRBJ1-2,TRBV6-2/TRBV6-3,ASSPRGANNT
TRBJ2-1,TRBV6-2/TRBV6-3,ASSYYRDEQF
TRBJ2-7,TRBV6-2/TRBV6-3,ASSYGQGEYYEQY
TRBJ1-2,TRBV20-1,SAAPASAGHGYT
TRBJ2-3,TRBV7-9,ASSSRTGPNTDTQY
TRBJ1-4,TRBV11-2,ASSSGPKLF
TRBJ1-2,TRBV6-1,ACHSGTGAGAGYGYT
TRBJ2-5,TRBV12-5,ASAPDPGRGFPETQY
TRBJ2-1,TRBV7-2,ASSLQGFSYNEQF
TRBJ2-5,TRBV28,ASSQVYQETQY
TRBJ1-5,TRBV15,ATSRDSKGNQPQH
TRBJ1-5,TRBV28,ASSPQVQKPNQPQH
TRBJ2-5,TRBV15,ATSRGTQQETQY